These T cell receptor beta chains were read from a single sample in a study of T cell responses to AZD1222 COVID-19 vaccine. TCRdb's table, derived via immunoSEQ multiplex PCR, lists solely in-frame clones and lacks some. The data show 65,000 to 75,000 clones, less than 85% seen once. The sequences come from peripheral blood, collected 28 days after the second AZD1222 dose. These receptor sequences come from an adult who received the AZD1222 COVID-19 vaccine. CDR3s include the opening cysteine and the closing phenylalanine or tryptophan. D genes are given only for firm matches. Clone size is given for some rows only: seen once, a few or many times, or a class if the clone is expanded.

>-|TRBJ1-5|TRBV7-2|-
TGTGCCAGCAGCTTAAGCCAGGGGCCCAATCAGCCCCAGCATTTT
CASSLSQGPNQPQHF
>-|TRBJ2-7|TRBV15|once
TGTGCCACCAGCAGGGGCCGGGGGTCCGCCTACGAGCAGTACTTC
CATSRGRGSAYEQYF
>-|TRBJ1-1|TRBV18|-
TGTGCCAGCTCACCACCAAACAGGAACACTGAAGCTTTCTTT
CASSPPNRNTEAFF
>-|TRBJ2-3|TRBV3-1/TRBV3-2|-
TGTGCCAGCAGCCAAAACGCTTTACAGGGGGGGTCCACAGATACGCAGTATTTT
CASSQNALQGGSTDTQYF
>TRBD1|TRBJ1-6|TRBV5-6|-
TGTGCCAGCAGCGAGAGAAGGGGGCTGGGCTCCTATAATTCACCCCTCCACTTT
CASSERRGLGSYNSPLHF
>-|TRBJ1-3|TRBV7-3|-
TGTGCCAGCAGAGAAAAACAGGGACCTGGAAACACCATATATTTT
CASREKQGPGNTIYF
>-|TRBJ2-7|TRBV28|once
TGTGCCAGCAGTTATTTGAGTAGCTCCTACGAGCAGTACTTC
CASSYLSSSYEQYF
>-|TRBJ1-5|TRBV2|-
TGTGCCAGCAGTGCCTCGATGGGCAGTGCTGAGCCCCAGCATTTT
CASSASMGSAEPQHF
>-|TRBJ1-2|TRBV5-8|-
TGTGCCAGCATTTCTGGCTACACCTTC
CASISGYTF
>TRBD1|TRBJ1-5|TRBV6-6|-
TGTGCCAGCAGTCCCCCTGTGGGACAGGGGGCAGATCAGCCCCAGCATTTT
CASSPPVGQGADQPQHF
>-|TRBJ1-3|TRBV30|-
TGTGCCTGGAAAAAGGGCAGCTCTGGAAACACCATATATTTT
CAWKKGSSGNTIYF
>-|TRBJ2-2|TRBV13|-
TGTGCCAGCAGCTCCATAGCGAACACCGGGGAGCTGTTTTTT
CASSSIANTGELFF
>-|TRBJ2-7|TRBV28|-
TGTGCCAGCAGTTCTGGCTCCTACGAGCAGTACTTC
CASSSGSYEQYF
>TRBD1|TRBJ1-1|TRBV30|-
TGTGCCTGTGATTTACAGGGGCGGACTGAAGCTTTCTTT
CACDLQGRTEAFF
>TRBD1|TRBJ2-2|TRBV5-1|-
TGCGCCAGCAGCTTGCAGGGGGCCTCGAACACCGGGGAGCTGTTTTTT
CASSLQGASNTGELFF
>TRBD2|TRBJ2-2|TRBV6-1|-
TGTGCCAGCAGTGTTCGACTAGCGGAGAACACCGGGGAGCTGTTTTTT
CASSVRLAENTGELFF
>-|TRBJ2-2|TRBV5-4|-
TGTGCCAGCAGCCCCGAGCCGGCGAACACCGGGGAGCTGTTTTTT
CASSPEPANTGELFF
>-|TRBJ2-5|TRBV5-4|-
TGTGCCAGCAGCTTTCTGGGGGAGGAGACCCAGTACTTC
CASSFLGEETQYF
>TRBD1|TRBJ1-2|TRBV4-2|-
TGTGCCAGCAGCCAATCTCTAACAGGGGGAGGGCCGCTTGGCTACACCTTC
CASSQSLTGGGPLGYTF
>-|TRBJ2-7|TRBV5-4|few
TGTGCCAGCAGCCCCGATAGCGATCCGAGCTCCTACGAGCAGTACTTC
CASSPDSDPSSYEQYF
>TRBD2|TRBJ2-7|TRBV9|-
TGTGCCAGCAGCGTAGTAGCGGGGGGGACTTACGAGCAGTACTTC
CASSVVAGGTYEQYF
>-|TRBJ2-7|TRBV5-3|-
TGTGCCAGAAGCCCTTTTTGCGCAGGGGTTCACGAGCAGTACTTC
CARSPFCAGVHEQYF
>-|TRBJ1-4|TRBV7-2|-
TGTGCCAGCAGCTTACGGGCGGGACCTAATGAAAAACTGTTTTTT
CASSLRAGPNEKLFF
>-|TRBJ1-2|TRBV2|-
TGTGCCAGCAGTGAAGATTTAGGGGTGTTGAACTATGGCTACACCTTC
CASSEDLGVLNYGYTF
>-|TRBJ1-1|TRBV13|-
TGTGCCAGCAGCGCCGGGACGTTAAACACTGAAGCTTTCTTT
CASSAGTLNTEAFF
>-|TRBJ2-3|TRBV9|once
TGTGCCAGCAGCGTAGCGGGGCGGTCTAGCACAGATACGCAGTATTTT
CASSVAGRSSTDTQYF
>-|TRBJ1-4|TRBV19|-
TGTGCCAGTAGTAGGCGGTACAGTCAGCGGGAAGAAAAACTGTTTTTT
CASSRRYSQREEKLFF